This T cell receptor beta chain was recorded in a study of response to subunit inactivated influenza vaccine. TCRdb re-called the RT-PCR reads with MiXCR, one entry per CDR3 protein. Of more than 500,000 distinct CDR3 sequences listed, 10% to 12% are singletons. The CDR3 is made up of 14 amino acids. Germline values: CDR1 SGHRS, CDR2 YFSETQ. The V end was cut by 4 bases, the J end by 4 bases, with 14 bases between. A further study also used this sample, focusing on T cells expressing NK-cell markers. This second study notes: For TCR beta, cDNA was produced by 5'RACE template switching with UMIs.

Sequenced here: PBMCs from blood, sampled on the day of vaccination. The V gene is TRBV5-1, the J gene TRBJ1-1; tentative D call: TRBD1 (5 bases). The receptor comes from a man aged 50-60 years who received an inactivated influenza vaccine. In DNA, the CDR3 is TGCGCCAGCAGCCCCGATAGGGGCCCCACTGAAGCTTTCTTT. As protein: CASSPDRGPTEAFF.